This T cell receptor (beta chain) was recovered during a study of T-cell reconstitution after alpha-beta-depleted transplantation in children. Study-level results: Some patients' high day-60 TCRbeta diversity was attributed to recipient cells surviving conditioning.

This clonotype was seen many times. The target antigen is unknown. This sample's TCRbeta library carried unique molecular identifier barcodes. Each CDR3 protein gets one entry after TCRdb re-called the PCR reads with MiXCR. Among hundreds of thousands of distinct CDR3 sequences, about 9.4% were seen once, and the ten largest hold 7.5%. J lost 2 bases, V lost 5 bases, and 3 bases had no gene match. Per germline, CDR1 DFQATT and CDR2 SNEGSKA (reference sequence). There are 14 residues in the CDR3. The sequence was collected from a boy less than two years old with acute myeloid leukemia, due to receive a stem cell transplant. V usage is TRBV20-1 and J usage is TRBJ1-3, with TRBD1 identical over 10 bases. Material: PBMCs, obtained before TCRalphabeta/CD19-depleted stem cell transplant. CDR3 in DNA: TGCAGTGCTCCCGGGACAGGGGCTGGAAACACCATATATTTT. Translated, it gives CSAPGTGAGNTIYF.